One and the same sample provided the 27 T cell receptor beta chains below, sequenced in a study of vaccination and CD4 T cells after COVID-19. Their antigens remain unidentified. Treatment in this sample: approximately nine-day PBMC culture with coronavirus spike peptide pools or control peptides (ViraFEST assay). Researchers used the Oncomine TCR Beta short-read assay to sequence DNA from cultured CD4+ T cells. TCRdb reprocessed the PCR reads via MiXCR and lists one record per CDR3 protein. This table holds around 25,000 distinct CDR3 sequences, under 65% found once. Sequenced input: CD4+ T cells from blood, cultured in vitro. The receptor source for this set is a human donor who had recovered from COVID-19.

This chain connects TRBV7-2 to TRBJ1-2; unclear D gene. The germline CDR1 and CDR2 sequences are SGHTA and FQGNSA. The CDR3 length is 15 residues. Trimming cost V 5 bases and J 5 bases, with 18 bases left between them. CDR3 nucleotides: TGTGCCAGCAGCCGAAGTGTTAGTCTGTTATATGGCTACACCTTC. Translated: CASSRSVSLLYGYTF.

This clonotype showed up just a few times. This chain connects TRBV20-1 to TRBJ1-2, with 7 bases lining up with TRBD1. V shed 2 bases and J 2 bases; nucleotides not matched to a gene: 8. The CDR3 is 15 residues long. Germline lookup yields CDR1 DFQATT and CDR2 SNEGSKA (reference sequence). CDR3 loop: CSARPPGQTNYGYTF. The CDR3 DNA is TGCAGTGCTAGACCCCCGGGACAGACAAACTATGGCTACACCTTC.

This clonotype turned up a few times. This sequence joins TRBV19 and TRBJ1-1; D possibly corresponds to TRBD1 (6 bases). CDR1 LNHDA and CDR2 SQIVND come from the germline V gene (reference sequence). Trimming stripped 1 base from V and 0 bases from J, with 12 bases between. The CDR3 loop spans 16 amino acids. The CDR3 region is CASSIGGGAVNTEAFF. The CDR3 nucleotides are TGTGCCAGTAGTATAGGTGGGGGGGCCGTGAACACTGAAGCTTTCTTT.

The rearrangement uses TRBV6-1 and TRBJ2-7; 7 bases line up with TRBD1. CDR3 length: 12 residues. Germline CDR1 MNHNS, CDR2 SASEGT. V lost 2 bases, J lost 13 bases, and 8 bases stayed unmatched. The CDR3 DNA reads as TGTGCCAGCAGTGAATCTAAAGGGGACAGCTACTTC. Amino acids: CASSESKGDSYF.

The chain uses TRBV25-1 and TRBJ1-6; 9 nucleotides agree with TRBD1. This CDR3 comprises 16 residues. J lost 11 bases, V lost 2 bases, and 10 bases had no gene match. Germline CDR1 and CDR2: MGHDK and SYGVNS. CDR3 sequence (DNA): TGTGCCAGCAGTGAAGAGTGGGGGACAGGGAATCCACCCCTCCACTTT. Translated: CASSEEWGTGNPPLHF.

In its sample, this clonotype was seen once. The gene calls are TRBV12-3 or TRBV12-4 and TRBJ2-5; D is unresolved. This CDR3 spans 12 amino acids. The ends were cut back, 1 base at V and 3 bases at J, with 3 bases in the middle. This CDR3 is CASSLVEETQYF. The DNA for the CDR3 is TGTGCCAGCAGTTTAGTCGAAGAGACCCAGTACTTC.

This sequence joins TRBV5-4 and TRBJ1-5; D remains ambiguous. Germline V gene data show CDR1 as SGHNT and CDR2 as YYREEE (reference sequence). The CDR3 loop spans 12 amino acids. V was shortened by 5 bases and J by 11 bases, with 14 bases between the two germline ends. CDR3 coding DNA: TGTGCCAGCAGTACGTGGGGTGGTTCCCAGCATTTT. Protein sequence: CASSTWGGSQHF.

This chain uses TRBV20-1 with TRBJ1-5, with 10 bases lining up with TRBD1. The trim removed 5 bases at V and 2 bases at J, leaving 9 bases unmatched. This CDR3 spans 16 amino acids. CDR1 and CDR2 (germline): DFQATT, SNEGSKA (reference sequence). CDR3 region: CSARAGTGDGNQPQHF. CDR3 nucleotide sequence: TGCAGTGCTCGAGCCGGGACAGGGGATGGCAATCAGCCCCAGCATTTT.

The CDR3 DNA sequence: TGTGCCACCAGTGGTCGGGGAGGCAGGGCCTACAATGAGCAGTTCTTC. This codes for CATSGRGGRAYNEQFF. This chain uses TRBV24-1 with TRBJ2-1, with a possible D match to TRBD2 (6 bases). There are 16 residues in the CDR3. Germline CDR1 and CDR2: KGHDR and SFDVKD. V shed 5 bases and J shed 2 bases, with 15 bases lying between them.

The rearrangement links TRBV20-1 to TRBJ2-3; TRBD2 matches 11 bases. Germline CDR1 reads DFQATT; CDR2 reads SNEGSKA (reference sequence). V lost 4 bases to trimming and J lost 4 bases; unmatched junction nucleotides: 1. The CDR3 loop spans 13 amino acids. The CDR3 is CSANSGGADTQYF. CDR3 nucleotide sequence: TGCAGTGCTAATAGCGGGGGGGCAGATACGCAGTATTTT.

The rearrangement links TRBV4-1 to TRBJ2-5; perhaps TRBD2 as D (5 bases). The germline CDR1 and CDR2 sequences are MGHRA and YSYEKL. The CDR3 is 15 amino acids. Trimming took 4 bases from V and 5 from J, leaving 17 bases between them. CDR3 in amino acids: CASSPTRARGETQYF. The CDR3, as DNA: TGCGCCAGCAGCCCGACGCGGGCCCGAGGGGAGACCCAGTACTTC.

The V call is TRBV15, the J call TRBJ1-1; no definite D call. The CDR3 runs to 13 residues. Trimming pared 1 base from V and 11 bases from J, leaving 14 bases between. CDR1 and CDR2 from the germline V gene are LNHNV and YYDKDF (reference sequence). CDR3 in amino acids: CATSRAQSVAAFF. The CDR3 region has the DNA TGTGCCACCAGCAGAGCGCAGTCCGTCGCGGCTTTCTTT.

The chain links TRBV12-1 to TRBJ1-5; TRBD1 was called by the table and not checked on the DNA. TRBV12-1 is deemed a pseudogene. CDR3 size: 16 residues. The CDR3 reads CASSLTGTGVNQPQHF. In nucleotides, the CDR3 is TGTGCCAGCAGCTTAACCGGGACAGGAGTCAATCAGCCCCAGCATTTT.

The J gene is TRBJ2-7, the V gene TRBV20-1, with D perhaps matching TRBD1 or TRBD2 (6 bases each). V gave up 7 bases and J gave up 6 bases, with 19 bases separating them. The germline CDR1 and CDR2 sequences are DFQATT and SNEGSKA (reference sequence). The CDR3 sequence is 13 residues long. The CDR3 protein is CSVPQPGAAEQYF. CDR3 in DNA: TGCAGTGTCCCGCAACCGGGGGCTGCCGAGCAGTACTTC.

V gene TRBV20-1 combines with J gene TRBJ1-1; D remains unclear. Between the trimmed V and J ends, which lost 4 bases and 0 bases, there was a span of 12 bases. Per germline, CDR1 DFQATT and CDR2 SNEGSKA (reference sequence). This CDR3 has 14 amino acids. CDR3 sequence reads: CSANRPGVNTEAFF. The CDR3 DNA reads as TGCAGTGCTAACCGCCCGGGCGTGAACACTGAAGCTTTCTTT.

Only a few counts were recorded for this clonotype. The rearrangement joins TRBV5-1 to TRBJ1-1, with 8 positions matching TRBD1. Trimming took 4 bases from V and 4 from J; bases not matched to a gene: 12. CDR1 and CDR2 (germline): SGHRS, YFSETQ. The length of the CDR3 is 16 residues. In DNA, the CDR3 is TGCGCCAGCAGCCCAACAGGGGGAGGTATCGGCACTGAAGCTTTCTTT. The encoded protein is CASSPTGGGIGTEAFF.

The CDR3 DNA sequence: TGCAGTGCTGCCGCCGGGACAGCGAATGAAAAACTGTTTTTT. Translation: CSAAAGTANEKLFF. The gene calls are TRBV20-1 and TRBJ1-4; 7 nucleotides match TRBD1. The CDR3 has 14 amino acids. Germline CDR1 DFQATT, CDR2 SNEGSKA (reference sequence). V trimming: 5 bases; J trimming: 5 bases; junction bases outside the gene matches: 8.

This clonotype showed up just a few times. The CDR3 region has the DNA TGTGCCTGGAGTCTAGGGCAGGCCAAAAACATTCAGTACTTC. It translates to CAWSLGQAKNIQYF. The chain uses TRBV30 and TRBJ2-4; D is unresolved. CDR1 and CDR2 (germline): GTSNPN, SVGIG (reference sequence). The CDR3 covers 14 residues. V lost 2 bases and J lost 1, with 9 bases in between.

The chain has TRBV6-1 and TRBJ1-6; D gene ambiguous. The CDR3 is 15 amino acids. Germline CDR1 reads MNHNS; CDR2 reads SASEGT. The ends were cut back, 5 bases at V and 7 bases at J, with 15 bases in the middle. CDR3 nucleotides: TGTGCCAGCAGTCCCAAGGGTGTACGGAATTCACCCCTCCACTTT. Its translation is CASSPKGVRNSPLHF.

V is TRBV5-4 and J is TRBJ2-7; 7 bases are shared with TRBD1. Germline V lookup: CDR1 SGHNT, CDR2 YYREEE (reference sequence). Trimming removed 4 bases from V and 6 bases from J; junction bases left unmatched: 13. This CDR3 is built from 15 residues. Here the CDR3 reads CASSRRGFGVSEQYF. The CDR3 coding sequence is TGTGCCAGCAGCCGCAGGGGGTTCGGGGTCTCCGAGCAGTACTTC.

This clonotype was recorded a few times. V gene TRBV11-3 combines with J gene TRBJ2-3; D may be TRBD1 (5 bases). The length of the CDR3 is 15 residues. Germline CDR1 is SGHNT and CDR2 is YENEEA. Trimming cost V 6 bases and J 0 bases, with 13 bases left between them. The CDR3 nucleotides are TGTGCCAGCAGTCTCGACAGCCTTAGCACAGATACGCAGTATTTT. This sequence encodes CASSLDSLSTDTQYF.

The chain recombines TRBV11-3 with TRBJ2-3; 9 bases match TRBD2. Germline CDR1 and CDR2: SGHNT and YENEEA. V lost 1 base to trimming and J lost 2 bases; unmatched junction nucleotides: 4. This CDR3 has 16 residues. In DNA form, the CDR3 reads TGTGCCAGCAGCTTAGGACTAGCGGAGATCACAGATACGCAGTATTTT. Protein product: CASSLGLAEITDTQYF. Variable domain in full (rest from reference TRBV11-3 and TRBJ2-3): EAGVVQSPRYKIIEKKQPVAFWCNPISGHNTLYWYLQNLGQGPELLIRYENEEAVDDSQLPKDRFSAERLKGVDSTLKIQPAELGDSAVYLCASSLGLAEITDTQYFGPGTRLTVL.

This chain joins TRBV6-5 and TRBJ1-5; D is unresolved. Germline assignment: CDR1 MNHEY and CDR2 SVGAGI. This CDR3 comprises 12 residues. V was pared by 2 bases and J by 9 bases, with 8 bases between. CDR3 sequence (DNA): TGTGCCAGCAGTTACAGGGTCCCGCCCCAGCATTTT. Its translation is CASSYRVPPQHF.

The chain recombines TRBV7-8 with TRBJ1-5, with unresolved D. The germline gives CDR1 SGHVS, CDR2 FQNEAQ. Trimming stripped 6 bases from V and 0 bases from J, with 15 bases between. The CDR3 runs to 16 residues. The CDR3 spells CASSNTPVYSNQPQHF. The CDR3, as DNA: TGTGCCAGCAGTAACACACCCGTTTATAGCAATCAGCCCCAGCATTTT.

This clonotype was counted a few times. The chain joins TRBV7-8 to TRBJ1-2, with D tentatively TRBD1 (6 bases). Trimming took off 0 bases at V and 6 bases at J, with 14 bases between the two ends. The CDR3 extends over 15 amino acids. From germline, CDR1 is SGHVS and CDR2 FQNEAQ. The CDR3 coding sequence is TGTGCCAGCAGCTTAGCCGGCACGGGGGGCAATGGCTACACCTTC. Encoded protein: CASSLAGTGGNGYTF.

The chain recombines TRBV20-1 with TRBJ1-1; TRBD1 agrees at 8 bases. CDR1 and CDR2 from the germline V gene are DFQATT and SNEGSKA (reference sequence). The CDR3 length is 13 residues. The ends lost 0 bases at V and 11 bases at J; junction bases unmatched: 8. DNA for the CDR3: TGCAGTGCTAGAGATAGGAGGACAGGGAGGGCTTTCTTT. Its translation is CSARDRRTGRAFF.

The rearrangement links TRBV20-1 to TRBJ2-1, with 8 bases matching TRBD2. The length of the CDR3 is 15 residues. Germline V gene lookup returns CDR1 DFQATT and CDR2 SNEGSKA (reference sequence). V lost 2 bases to trimming and J lost 7 bases; unmatched junction nucleotides: 10. The CDR3 DNA sequence: TGCAGTGCTAGAAACGGGGGGGCCGCGGAGAATGAGCAGTTCTTC. Translation: CSARNGGAAENEQFF.